The clone carrying this T cell receptor beta chain has only a few counts. Antigen unknown. The study reverse transcribed the entire isolated RNA, so it sequenced expressed TCRB transcripts. Data came from immunoSEQ multiplex PCR; TCRdb stores just in-frame clones and leaves some out. Of hundreds of thousands of clones in the sample, over 14% are singletons; the top ten hold less than 0.02%. V shed 5 bases and J 8 bases; nucleotides not matched to a gene: 13. Germline V gives CDR1 SEHNR, CDR2 FQNEAQ (reference sequence). The CDR3 extends over 16 amino acids. This record comes from a study of beta chain features in type 1 diabetes. The study's findings and limits: Shorter TCRB CDR3s, moderately but significantly so, marked every one of the four CD4+ subsets in Type 1 diabetes patients.

The receptor's source is a man younger than 35 with type 1 diabetes. Sequencing was done on a sample of naive CD4+ T cells from blood. The V gene is TRBV7-9, the J gene TRBJ2-1, with 9 bases lining up with TRBD2. In DNA form, the CDR3 reads TGTGCCAGCAGCCAACCTGGGGCGGGGGGGCTGGATGAGCAGTTCTTC. Translation gives CASSQPGAGGLDEQFF.